The clone carrying this TCR beta chain has just a few counts. Its cognate antigen is unknown. V was pared by 4 bases and J by 1 base, with 16 bases between. Germline V CDR1 and CDR2: SGDLS, YYNGEE. The CDR3 is made up of 16 amino acids. PCR was performed using 60 Vbeta and 13 Jbeta primers. Per the authors' pipeline: There were around 77 million unique TCR beta chains by a later count, and approximately 12 million of them were shared. The assay was immunoSEQ multiplex PCR, and TCRdb's table has in-frame clones only and misses some. V and J calls and clone size are as listed in that table; D and trimming were resolved from the DNA. The repertoire holds some 170,000 clones, with roughly 82% as singletons. The data stem from a study of cytomegalovirus exposure and HLA in healthy donors. The study, taken as a whole, reports: Reports state that TCR beta sequences accurately predicted most subjects' HLA-A and HLA-B alleles. A later analysis reportedly found that, within productive TCRs, an Asian-associated ancestry cluster had fewer N-insertions than the mean observed across the approximately 600 donors.

The rearrangement links TRBV9 to TRBJ2-3; D may be TRBD2 (6 bases). This TCR derives from a woman in her fifties or sixties in good health and CMV-seropositive. Material: PBMCs. DNA of the CDR3: TGTGCCAGCAGCCCCCTTATCGAGCGGGGCACAGATACGCAGTATTTT. This codes for CASSPLIERGTDTQYF.